This TCR beta chain stems from a study of tumor-infiltrating lymphocytes in localized non-small cell lung cancer. Study context: From each patient, both tumor and uninvolved lung, non-adjacent to tumor, were sampled. Study-wide results and limits: Immunotypes IM1 and IM2 had similar TCR-derived T-cell fractions. TCRbeta sequencing showed higher T cell infiltration in tumors than uninvolved lung. Tumor T-cell fraction was not associated with recurrence-free survival.

This table comes from immunoSEQ multiplex PCR, and its TCRdb copy is limited to in-frame clones, with some not included. The sample has about 8,400 clones; 70% to 85% are singletons. To note about this clone: The antigen is unknown.

The germline CDR1 and CDR2 sequences are SGHTA and FQGNSA. The CDR3 is 16 residues long. The V gene lost 1 base and the J gene lost 2 bases, with 15 bases spanning the gap. The chain employs TRBV7-2 and TRBJ2-7; no clear D gene. What was sequenced was lung tumor tissue. The origin of this receptor is a human donor with non-small cell lung cancer. CDR3 sequence: CASSLDASAAPYEQYF. The CDR3 DNA reads TGTGCCAGCAGCTTAGACGCCTCGGCAGCTCCCTACGAGCAGTACTTC.